The clone carrying this T cell receptor (beta chain) was detected once. Other DNA sequences in the same sample also yield this CDR3. These data come from a study of control samples from healthy donors and cancer patients. TCRdb's copy holds only in-frame clones and misses some; the assay was immunoSEQ multiplex PCR. The data show 35,000 to 50,000 clones, about 94% seen once. Between the trimmed V and J ends, which lost 1 base and 7 bases, there was a span of 8 bases. The CDR3 extends over 13 amino acids. Germline CDR1 SGHTA, CDR2 FQGTGA. This receptor was identified in a man aged 55 to 70 in good health. The chain is built from TRBV7-3 and TRBJ1-5; D gene unclear. The specimen was blood. In DNA, the CDR3 is TGTGCCAGCAGCTTAAAGGTGGGGCAGCCCCAGCATTTT. Translating it yields CASSLKVGQPQHF.